This paragraph covers one T cell receptor (beta chain) sequence. Its antigen is currently unknown. Using immunoSEQ multiplex PCR, the repertoire was profiled, and TCRdb retains in-frame clones only, with some absent. This table has about 2,800 clones, about 30% appearing once. This sample is drawn from a study of T cells in localized non-small cell lung cancer. Study findings and constraints: One tumor region alone was sequenced, and heterogeneity therefore remains possible. Tumor showed lower T cell clonality than uninvolved adjacent lung, where it was highest. Detection in adjacent lung was observed for a median around 59 of the top 100 tumor clones.

The length of the CDR3 is 19 residues. Germline V gene data show CDR1 as KGHSH and CDR2 as LQKENI. The ends were cut back, 1 base at V and 0 bases at J, with 19 bases in the middle. This clonotype was sampled from a man aged 40 to 75 with stage I lung adenocarcinoma. The material was normal lung tissue next to the tumor, obtained before any cancer treatment. The rearrangement uses TRBV18 and TRBJ1-5; D might be TRBD1 (6 bases). The CDR3: CASSPLALGQSNSNQPQHF. In DNA, the CDR3 is TGTGCCAGCTCACCACTCGCGCTCGGACAGTCGAATAGCAATCAGCCCCAGCATTTT.